This T cell receptor beta chain was profiled in a study of PD-1 blockade in classical Hodgkin lymphoma. Turning to the study itself: Nivolumab dosing for patients was 3 mg/kg, administered intravenously every 2 weeks.

V was trimmed by 4 bases and J by 0 bases, leaving 11 bases between them. CDR1 is SGDLS, CDR2 YYNGEE, per germline. CDR3 length equals 14 residues. The table came from immunoSEQ multiplex PCR; TCRdb's copy has only in-frame clones and leaves some out. The sample contains about 35,000 clones, 76% of which appear only once. Study outcomes and limitations: By C4D1 there was a significant rise in CD4+ TCR diversity but not in CD8+ TCR diversity. Prior to therapy, complete responders displayed diversity much like that of newly diagnosed patients.

On this clone itself: Its antigen is not identified.

Autologous stem cell transplantation was followed by relapse in every patient, and brentuximab vedotin exposure varied. This specimen was peripheral blood mononuclear cells (PBMCs), taken before the second cycle of nivolumab. The sequence was obtained from a human donor with classical Hodgkin lymphoma. The chain carries TRBV9 and TRBJ2-7; D is unclear. Here the CDR3 reads CASSPLRSSYEQYF. Here the CDR3 DNA reads TGTGCCAGCAGCCCTCTCAGGAGCTCCTACGAGCAGTACTTC.